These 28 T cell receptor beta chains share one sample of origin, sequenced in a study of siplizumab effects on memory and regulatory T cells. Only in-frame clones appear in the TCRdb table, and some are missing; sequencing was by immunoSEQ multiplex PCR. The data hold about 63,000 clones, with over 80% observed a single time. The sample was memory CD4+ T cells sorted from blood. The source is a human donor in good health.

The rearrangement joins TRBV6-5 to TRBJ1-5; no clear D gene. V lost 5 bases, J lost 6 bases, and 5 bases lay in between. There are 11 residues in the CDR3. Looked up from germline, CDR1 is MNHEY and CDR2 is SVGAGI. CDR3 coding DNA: TGTGCCAGCAGTGAAGTTCAGCCCCAGCATTTT. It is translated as CASSEVQPQHF.

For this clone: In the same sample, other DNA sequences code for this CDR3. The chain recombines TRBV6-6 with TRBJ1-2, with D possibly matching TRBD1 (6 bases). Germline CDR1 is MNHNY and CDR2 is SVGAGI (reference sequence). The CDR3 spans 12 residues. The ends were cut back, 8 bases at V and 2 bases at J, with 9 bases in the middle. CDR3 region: CASRTGNYGYTF. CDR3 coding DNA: TGTGCCAGCCGCACAGGGAACTATGGCTACACCTTC.

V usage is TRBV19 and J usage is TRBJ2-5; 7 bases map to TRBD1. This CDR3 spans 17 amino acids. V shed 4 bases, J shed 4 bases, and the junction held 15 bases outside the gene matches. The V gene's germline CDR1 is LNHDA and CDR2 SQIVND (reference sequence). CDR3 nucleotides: TGTGCCAGTAGTAAGAGGTGGGACAGTTTGAGAGGAGAGACCCAGTACTTC. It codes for CASSKRWDSLRGETQYF.

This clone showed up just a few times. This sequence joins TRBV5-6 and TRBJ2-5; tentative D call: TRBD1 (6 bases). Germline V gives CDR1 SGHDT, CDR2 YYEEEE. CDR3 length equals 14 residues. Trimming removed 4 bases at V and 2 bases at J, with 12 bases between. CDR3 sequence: CASSRFGTQETQYF. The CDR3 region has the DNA TGTGCCAGCAGCCGATTCGGGACACAAGAGACCCAGTACTTC.

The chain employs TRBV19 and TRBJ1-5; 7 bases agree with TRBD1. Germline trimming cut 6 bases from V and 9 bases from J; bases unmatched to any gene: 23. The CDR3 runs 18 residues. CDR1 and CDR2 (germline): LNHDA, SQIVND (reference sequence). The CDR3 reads CASSLPRTGTATFRPQHF. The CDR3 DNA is TGTGCCAGTAGCCTCCCGCGAACCGGGACAGCTACGTTTCGGCCCCAGCATTTT. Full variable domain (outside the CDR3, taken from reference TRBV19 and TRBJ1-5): DGGITQSPKYLFRKEGQNVTLSCEQNLNHDAMYWYRQDPGQGLRLIYYSQIVNDFQKGDIAEGYSVSREKKESFPLTVTSAQKNPTAFYLCASSLPRTGTATFRPQHFGDGTRLSIL.

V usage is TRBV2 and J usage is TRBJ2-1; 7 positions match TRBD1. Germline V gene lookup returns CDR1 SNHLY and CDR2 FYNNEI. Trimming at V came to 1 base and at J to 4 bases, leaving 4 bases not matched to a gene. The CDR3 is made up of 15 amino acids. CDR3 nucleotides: TGTGCCAGCAGTGAAGATAGACAGGGATACAATGAGCAGTTCTTC. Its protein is CASSEDRQGYNEQFF.

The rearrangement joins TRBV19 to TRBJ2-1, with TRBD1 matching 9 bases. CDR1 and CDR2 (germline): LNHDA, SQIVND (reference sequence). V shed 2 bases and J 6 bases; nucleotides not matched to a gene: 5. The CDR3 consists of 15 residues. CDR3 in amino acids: CASSITGTGSNEQFF. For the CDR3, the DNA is TGTGCCAGTAGTATAACCGGGACAGGGTCCAATGAGCAGTTCTTC.

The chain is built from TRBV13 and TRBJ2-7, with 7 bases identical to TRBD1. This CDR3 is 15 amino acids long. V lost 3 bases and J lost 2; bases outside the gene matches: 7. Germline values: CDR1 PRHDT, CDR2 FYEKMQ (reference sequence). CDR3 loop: CASSFRRQGPYEQYF. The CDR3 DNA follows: TGTGCCAGCAGCTTCCGGCGACAGGGACCCTACGAGCAGTACTTC.

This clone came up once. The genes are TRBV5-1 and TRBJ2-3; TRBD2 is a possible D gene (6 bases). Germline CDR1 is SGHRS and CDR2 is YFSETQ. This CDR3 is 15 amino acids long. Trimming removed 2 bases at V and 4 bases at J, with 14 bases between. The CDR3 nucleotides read TGCGCCAGCAGCTTCACGTCGACGGGGGCAGATACGCAGTATTTT. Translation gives CASSFTSTGADTQYF.

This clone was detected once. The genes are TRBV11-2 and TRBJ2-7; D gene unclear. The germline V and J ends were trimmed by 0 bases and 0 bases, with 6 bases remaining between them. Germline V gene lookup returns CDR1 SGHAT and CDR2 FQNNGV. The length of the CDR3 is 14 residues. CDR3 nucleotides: TGTGCCAGCAGCTTAGATCGACGCTCCTACGAGCAGTACTTC. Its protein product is CASSLDRRSYEQYF.

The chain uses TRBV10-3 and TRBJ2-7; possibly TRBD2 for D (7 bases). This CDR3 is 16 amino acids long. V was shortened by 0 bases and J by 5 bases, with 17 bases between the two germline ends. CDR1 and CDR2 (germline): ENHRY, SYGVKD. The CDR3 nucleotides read TGTGCCATCAGTGAGTCAACCGGGCCGGGGGGCCACGAGCAGTACTTC. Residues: CAISESTGPGGHEQYF.

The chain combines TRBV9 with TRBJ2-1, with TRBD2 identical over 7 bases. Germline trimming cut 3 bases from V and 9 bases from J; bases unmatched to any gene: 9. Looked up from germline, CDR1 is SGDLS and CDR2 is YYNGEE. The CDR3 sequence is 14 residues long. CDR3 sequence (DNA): TGTGCCAGCAGCGCTAGGACTAGTTCTGGTGAGCAGTTCTTC. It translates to CASSARTSSGEQFF. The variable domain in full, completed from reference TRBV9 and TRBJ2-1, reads DSGVTQTPKHLITATGQRVTLRCSPRSGDLSVYWYQQSLDQGLQFLIQYYNGEERAKGNILERFSAQQFPDLHSELNLSSLELGDSALYFCASSARTSSGEQFFGPGTRLTVL.

Here the CDR3 reads CAISLTGENQPQHF. The CDR3, as DNA: TGTGCCATCAGTCTGACGGGGGAGAATCAGCCCCAGCATTTT. The chain couples TRBV10-3 to TRBJ1-5, with D tentatively TRBD1 (5 bases). This CDR3 is built from 14 residues. CDR1 and CDR2 from the germline V gene are ENHRY and SYGVKD. With 5 bases removed from V and 4 bases from J, the gap between germline ends came to 12 bases.

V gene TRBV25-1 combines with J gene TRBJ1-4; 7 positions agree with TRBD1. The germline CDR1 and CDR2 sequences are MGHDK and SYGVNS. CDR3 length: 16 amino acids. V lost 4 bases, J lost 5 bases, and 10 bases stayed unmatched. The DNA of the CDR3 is TGTGCCAGCAGTGCCGGTCGGACAGGTCAAAATGAAAAACTGTTTTTT. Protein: CASSAGRTGQNEKLFF.

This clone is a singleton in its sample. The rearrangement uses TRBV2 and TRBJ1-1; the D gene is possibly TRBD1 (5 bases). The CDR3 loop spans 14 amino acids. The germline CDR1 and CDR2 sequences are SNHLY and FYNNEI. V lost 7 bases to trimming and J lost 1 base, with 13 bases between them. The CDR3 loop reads CASTQGRTNTEAFF. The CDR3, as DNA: TGTGCCAGCACCCAGGGACGTACGAACACTGAAGCTTTCTTT. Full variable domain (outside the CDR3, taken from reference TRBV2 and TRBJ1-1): EPEVTQTPSHQVTQMGQEVILRCVPISNHLYFYWYRQILGQKVEFLVSFYNNEISEKSEIFDDQFSVERPDGSNFTLKIRSTKLEDSAMYFCASTQGRTNTEAFFGQGTRLTVV.

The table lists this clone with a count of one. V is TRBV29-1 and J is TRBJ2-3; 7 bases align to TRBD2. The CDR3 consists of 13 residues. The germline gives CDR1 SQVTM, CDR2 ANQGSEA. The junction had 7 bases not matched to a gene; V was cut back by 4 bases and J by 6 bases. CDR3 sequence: CSVVRLASDTQYF. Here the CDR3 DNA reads TGCAGCGTTGTCAGACTAGCATCCGATACGCAGTATTTT.

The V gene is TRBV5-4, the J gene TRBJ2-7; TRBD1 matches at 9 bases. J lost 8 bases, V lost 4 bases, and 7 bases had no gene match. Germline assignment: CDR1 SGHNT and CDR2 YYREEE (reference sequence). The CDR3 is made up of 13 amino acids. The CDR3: CASSPTGGAKQYF. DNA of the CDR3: TGTGCCAGCAGCCCGACAGGGGGGGCAAAGCAGTACTTC.

For the CDR3, the DNA is TGTGCCATCAGTAGAGACAGGGGACAGAACACCGGGGAGCTGTTTTTT. Amino acid sequence: CAISRDRGQNTGELFF. The rearrangement uses TRBV10-3 and TRBJ2-2; the match to TRBD1 covers 8 bases. Per germline, CDR1 ENHRY and CDR2 SYGVKD. The junction had 6 bases not matched to a gene; V was cut back by 5 bases and J by 1 base. This CDR3 comprises 16 residues.

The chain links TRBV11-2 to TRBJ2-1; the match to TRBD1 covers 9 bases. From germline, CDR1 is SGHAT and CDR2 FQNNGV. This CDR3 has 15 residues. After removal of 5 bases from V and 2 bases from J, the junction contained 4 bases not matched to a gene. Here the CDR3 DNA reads TGTGCCAGCAGCAAGGACAGGGGTACCTACAATGAGCAGTTCTTC. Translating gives CASSKDRGTYNEQFF.

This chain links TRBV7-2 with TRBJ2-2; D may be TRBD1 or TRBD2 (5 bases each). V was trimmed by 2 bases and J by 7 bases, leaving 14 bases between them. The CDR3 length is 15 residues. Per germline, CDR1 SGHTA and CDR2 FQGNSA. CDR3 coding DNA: TGTGCCAGCAGCTTATTTAGAGGGGCGAGCGGGGAGCTGTTTTTT. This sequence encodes CASSLFRGASGELFF. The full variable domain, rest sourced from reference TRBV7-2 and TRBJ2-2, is GAGVSQSPSNKVTEKGKDVELRCDPISGHTALYWYRQSLGQGLEFLIYFQGNSAPDKSGLPSDRFSAERTGGSVSTLTIQRTQQEDSAVYLCASSLFRGASGELFFGEGSRLTVL.

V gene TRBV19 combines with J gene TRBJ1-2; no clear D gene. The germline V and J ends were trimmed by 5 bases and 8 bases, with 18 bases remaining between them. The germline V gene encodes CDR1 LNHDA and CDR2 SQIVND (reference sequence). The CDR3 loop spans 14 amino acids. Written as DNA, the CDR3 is TGTGCCAGTAGTTCAACCCGGACCTCGGGGGGCTACACCTTC. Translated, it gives CASSSTRTSGGYTF.

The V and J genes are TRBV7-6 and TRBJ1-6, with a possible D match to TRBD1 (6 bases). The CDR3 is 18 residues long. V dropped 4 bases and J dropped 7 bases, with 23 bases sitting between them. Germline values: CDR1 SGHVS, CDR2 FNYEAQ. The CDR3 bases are TGTGCCAGCAGCTCGTCGGCCGGTCGCCGACAGGCCAATTCACCCCTCCACTTT. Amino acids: CASSSSAGRRQANSPLHF.

DNA of the CDR3: TGTGCCAGCAGTGAAATAATGACAGGCAGCTCCTACGAGCAGTACTTC. This sequence encodes CASSEIMTGSSYEQYF. The chain joins TRBV6-1 to TRBJ2-7; a possible D gene is TRBD1 (6 bases). Germline CDR1 reads MNHNS; CDR2 reads SASEGT. This CDR3 has 16 amino acids. Trimming stripped 2 bases from V and 0 bases from J, with 14 bases between.

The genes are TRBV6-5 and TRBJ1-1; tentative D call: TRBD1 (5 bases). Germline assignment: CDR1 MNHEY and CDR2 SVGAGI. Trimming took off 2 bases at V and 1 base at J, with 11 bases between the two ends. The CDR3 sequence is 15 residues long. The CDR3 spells CASSYGGGTNTEAFF. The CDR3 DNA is TGTGCCAGCAGTTACGGCGGGGGGACGAACACTGAAGCTTTCTTT.

The CDR3 region is CASSLRGGSYNEQFF. DNA of the CDR3: TGTGCCAGCAGCCTACGGGGGGGCTCCTACAATGAGCAGTTCTTC. The J gene is TRBJ2-1, the V gene TRBV5-6; 8 bases map to TRBD2. The CDR3 is made up of 15 amino acids. V lost 4 bases to trimming and J lost 0 bases; unmatched junction nucleotides: 3. CDR1 is SGHDT, CDR2 YYEEEE, per germline.

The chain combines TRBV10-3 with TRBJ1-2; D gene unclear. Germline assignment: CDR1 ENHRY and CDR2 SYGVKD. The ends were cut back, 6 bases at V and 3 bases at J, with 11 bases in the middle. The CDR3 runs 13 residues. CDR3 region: CAIRPTEDYGYTF. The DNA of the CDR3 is TGTGCCATCAGACCGACTGAGGACTATGGCTACACCTTC.

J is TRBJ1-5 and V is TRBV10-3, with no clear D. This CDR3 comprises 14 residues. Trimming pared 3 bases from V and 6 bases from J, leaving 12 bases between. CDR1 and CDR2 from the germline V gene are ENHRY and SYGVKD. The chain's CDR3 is CAISEGGDAQPQHF. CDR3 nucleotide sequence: TGTGCCATCAGTGAAGGCGGAGATGCTCAGCCCCAGCATTTT.

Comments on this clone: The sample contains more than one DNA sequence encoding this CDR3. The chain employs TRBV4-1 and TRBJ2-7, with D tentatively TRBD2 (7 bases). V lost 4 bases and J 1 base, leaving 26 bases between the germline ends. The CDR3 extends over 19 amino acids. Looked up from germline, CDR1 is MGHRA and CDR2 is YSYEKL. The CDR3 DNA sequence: TGCGCCAGCAGCCGAGGTCCGGGACACTCACTCGGGGGGTCCTACGAGCAGTACTTC. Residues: CASSRGPGHSLGGSYEQYF.